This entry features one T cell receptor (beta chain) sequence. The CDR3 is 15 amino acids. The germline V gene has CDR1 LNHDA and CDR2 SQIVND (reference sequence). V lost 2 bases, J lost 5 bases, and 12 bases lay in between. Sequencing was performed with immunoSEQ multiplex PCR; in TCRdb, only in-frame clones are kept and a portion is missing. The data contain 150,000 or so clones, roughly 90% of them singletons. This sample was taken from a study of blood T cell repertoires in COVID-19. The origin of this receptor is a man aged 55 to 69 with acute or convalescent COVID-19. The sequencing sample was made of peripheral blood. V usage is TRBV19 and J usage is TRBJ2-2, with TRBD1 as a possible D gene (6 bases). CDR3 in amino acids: CASSINRALTGELFF. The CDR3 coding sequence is TGTGCCAGTAGTATAAACAGGGCGTTAACCGGGGAGCTGTTTTTT.